These T cell receptor beta chains were read from a single sample in a study of shared clonotypes between healthy human individuals. Produced via immunoSEQ multiplex PCR; TCRdb's table is partial and in-frame only. Of approximately 720,000 clones detected, around 92% appear once; the ten largest clones hold approximately 22%. Specimen: naive CD8+ T cells sorted from blood. These TCRs come from a man younger than 45 in good health. Each CDR3 is given with its conserved first and last residue. The D gene is left open where the match is weak. For some rows the clone size is stated as once, few or many, or as a class when expanded; others skip it.

clone_size	v_call	j_call	d_call	cdr3_aa	cdr3_nt
-	TRBV6-6	TRBJ1-5	-	CASSYSGQQNQPQHF	TGTGCCAGCAGTTACTCGGGGCAACAGAATCAGCCCCAGCATTTT
-	TRBV12-2	TRBJ2-3	-	CASRFGLRDSPLFSTDTQYF	TGTGCAAGTCGCTTTGGACTCCGGGACAGTCCCCTTTTTAGCACAGATACGCAGTATTTT
once	TRBV7-7	TRBJ2-7	TRBD2	CASSPQTSGRSEQYF	TGTGCCAGCAGCCCCCAGACTAGCGGGAGAAGCGAGCAGTACTTC
-	TRBV7-3	TRBJ2-1	TRBD2	CASSHPGLNNEQFF	TGTGCCAGCAGCCACCCGGGACTAAACAATGAGCAGTTCTTC
-	TRBV11-2	TRBJ2-1	TRBD2	CASSDIAGLDSYNEQFF	TGTGCCAGCAGCGACATAGCGGGACTTGACTCCTACAATGAGCAGTTCTTC
few	TRBV27	TRBJ2-1	TRBD2	CASRGLAGYNEQFF	TGTGCCAGCAGGGGACTAGCGGGATACAATGAGCAGTTCTTC
-	TRBV11-2	TRBJ2-3	-	CASSLSRSLSSTDTQYF	TGTGCCAGCAGCTTAAGTCGTTCCCTGTCTAGCACAGATACGCAGTATTTT
-	TRBV28	TRBJ1-2	TRBD1	CASSPQTGSYGYTF	TGTGCCAGCAGTCCTCAGACAGGGTCCTATGGCTACACCTTC
-	TRBV7-9	TRBJ2-7	-	CASSFTGWNEQYF	TGTGCCAGCAGCTTCACGGGATGGAACGAGCAGTACTTC
-	TRBV28	TRBJ2-7	-	CASKNRGGREQYF	TGTGCCAGCAAGAACAGGGGGGGGCGCGAGCAGTACTTC
-	TRBV7-3	TRBJ2-2	-	CASSRTGSRIVTGELFF	TGTGCCAGCAGTCGTACAGGGAGTCGTATAGTCACCGGGGAGCTGTTTTTT
-	TRBV29-1	TRBJ1-1	-	CSVEAPPGGGTEAFF	TGCAGCGTTGAAGCCCCCCCCGGGGGAGGGACTGAAGCTTTCTTT
-	TRBV6-4	TRBJ2-7	-	CASSPQGGLGYEQYF	TGTGCCAGCAGCCCGCAGGGCGGGTTGGGCTACGAGCAGTACTTC
-	TRBV27	TRBJ2-1	TRBD2	CASSWGGVDNEQFF	TGTGCCAGCTCCTGGGGGGGAGTCGATAATGAGCAGTTCTTC
once	TRBV18	TRBJ2-1	TRBD2	CASSPGHLAEAGGEQFF	TGTGCCAGCTCACCAGGTCATCTAGCGGAAGCCGGCGGTGAGCAGTTCTTC
-	TRBV11-2	TRBJ1-5	-	CASSLSVGPSNQPQHF	TGTGCCAGCAGCCTTTCCGTGGGGCCTAGCAATCAGCCCCAGCATTTT
-	TRBV28	TRBJ2-1	-	CASSPGHSYNEQFF	TGTGCCAGCAGTCCAGGGCACTCCTACAATGAGCAGTTCTTC
-	TRBV27	TRBJ2-1	-	CASRQYRDVYGDEQFF	TGTGCCAGCAGACAATACAGGGACGTCTATGGCGATGAGCAGTTCTTC
-	TRBV7-6	TRBJ2-2	-	CASSETDRGELFF	TGTGCCAGCAGCGAGACCGATCGAGGGGAGCTGTTTTTT
-	TRBV4-1	TRBJ2-1	-	CASSQDQAGLTNEQFF	TGCGCCAGCAGCCAAGATCAGGCCGGACTAACCAATGAGCAGTTCTTC
few	TRBV27	TRBJ2-2	TRBD2	CASSLRLPGLAGANGELFF	TGTGCCAGCAGTCTAAGGCTCCCGGGACTAGCGGGAGCCAACGGGGAGCTGTTTTTT
-	TRBV5-1	TRBJ2-7	TRBD2	CASSTGTSGSYEQYF	TGCGCCAGCAGCACCGGGACTAGCGGCTCCTACGAGCAGTACTTC
-	TRBV11-2	TRBJ2-7	-	CASSLEGGANYEQYF	TGTGCCAGCAGCTTAGAGGGGGGGGCGAATTACGAGCAGTACTTC
few	TRBV27	TRBJ2-1	TRBD2	CASSLWTSGRGSYNEQFF	TGTGCCAGCAGTTTATGGACTAGCGGGAGGGGCTCCTACAATGAGCAGTTCTTC
-	TRBV9	TRBJ2-3	-	CASSVAGVTDTQYF	TGTGCCAGCAGCGTAGCGGGAGTGACAGATACGCAGTATTTT
-	TRBV11-2	TRBJ2-5	-	CASSTWTNQETQYF	TGTGCCAGCAGCACTTGGACCAATCAAGAGACCCAGTACTTC
-	TRBV27	TRBJ2-2	TRBD2	CASSLGRAGGTGELFF	TGTGCCAGCAGCCTCGGGAGGGCGGGAGGCACCGGGGAGCTGTTTTTT
-	TRBV5-1	TRBJ2-1	TRBD1	CASSQGQGALNEQFF	TGCGCCAGCAGCCAGGGACAGGGGGCGCTTAATGAGCAGTTCTTC
-	TRBV29-1	TRBJ2-2	TRBD1	CSATEQGADTGELFF	TGCAGCGCCACAGAACAGGGGGCAGACACCGGGGAGCTGTTTTTT
-	TRBV30	TRBJ1-3	-	CACHNTGNTIYF	TGTGCCTGCCATAATACTGGAAACACCATATATTTT
-	TRBV4-1	TRBJ2-2	TRBD1	CASSQPGTGSPGELFF	TGCGCCAGCAGCCAACCCGGGACAGGGTCCCCCGGGGAGCTGTTTTTT
-	TRBV6-5	TRBJ1-2	-	CASSYSIGSPGGYTF	TGTGCCAGCAGTTACTCGATCGGCAGCCCAGGTGGCTACACCTTC
-	TRBV19	TRBJ2-4	TRBD2	CASSITSDPKNIQYF	TGTGCCAGTAGTATTACTAGCGACCCGAAAAACATTCAGTACTTC
-	TRBV11-2	TRBJ2-7	-	CASSLGSSYEQYF	TGTGCCAGCAGCTTAGGGAGCTCCTACGAGCAGTACTTC
-	TRBV5-6	TRBJ2-5	-	CASSLRRGLWETQYF	TGTGCCAGCAGCTTAAGGCGGGGCCTTTGGGAGACCCAGTACTTC